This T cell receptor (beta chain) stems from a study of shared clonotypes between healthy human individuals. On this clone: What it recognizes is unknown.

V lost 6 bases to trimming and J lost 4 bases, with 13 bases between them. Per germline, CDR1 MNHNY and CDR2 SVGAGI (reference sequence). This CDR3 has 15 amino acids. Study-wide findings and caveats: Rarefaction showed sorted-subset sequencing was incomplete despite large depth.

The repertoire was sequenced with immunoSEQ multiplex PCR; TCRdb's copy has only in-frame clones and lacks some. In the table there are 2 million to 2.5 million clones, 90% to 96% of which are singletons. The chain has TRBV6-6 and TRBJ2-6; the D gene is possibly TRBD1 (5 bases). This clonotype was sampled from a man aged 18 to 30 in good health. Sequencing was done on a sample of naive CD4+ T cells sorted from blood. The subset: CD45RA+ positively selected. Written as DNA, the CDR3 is TGTGCCAGCAGAGAAGGGGCCTCCGGGGCCAACGTCCTGACTTTC. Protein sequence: CASREGASGANVLTF.